The clone carrying this T cell receptor (beta chain) was observed many times. The antigen is not known. They isolated at least 6 million PBMCs from each sample. The authors ran a second PCR of roughly 6 to 12 cycles using a sample-barcoded 5' primer and a J-beta primer mix. Using its own MiXCR run on the 5' RACE reads, TCRdb lists one record per CDR3 protein. Among hundreds of thousands of distinct CDR3 sequences, around 21% were seen once, and the ten largest hold more than 3%. From germline, CDR1 is MNHEY and CDR2 SVGEGT. The CDR3 runs 14 residues. The ends were cut back, 6 bases at V and 1 base at J, with 12 bases in the middle. The data were taken from a study of blood T cells in healthy people across ages. Regarding the study as a whole: The fall in TCR beta diversity per million T cells was roughly linear with age.

The receptor was derived from a man between 65 and 85 years old in good health. The sequencing sample was made of blood. The V gene is TRBV6-2 or TRBV6-3, the J gene TRBJ1-1; D is undetermined. The CDR3 here is CASRWTGENTEAFF. In DNA form, the CDR3 reads TGTGCCAGCAGGTGGACGGGAGAGAACACTGAAGCTTTCTTT.